This TCR beta chain was found in a study of naive and memory T cell subsets. The SP2 primer and nested alpha and beta constant region primers amplified ligated cDNA in four rounds. TCRdb called the 5' RACE reads again in MiXCR, with one record for every CDR3 protein. The data show 55,000 to 70,000 distinct CDR3 sequences, around 7.7% seen once. A UMI-containing oligonucleotide was joined by 3' ligation to the TCR cDNA template. Whole-blood samples were roughly 2.7 ml of peripheral blood from healthy adult volunteers. The table lists this clonotype with a few counts. The CDR3 loop spans 11 amino acids. V was cut by 3 bases and J by 4 bases, with 4 bases left in between. CDR1 and CDR2 from the germline V gene are ENHRY and SYGVKD.

The chain is built from TRBV10-3 and TRBJ2-7; D not certain. The TCR sequence derives from a male donor in good health. CDR3 coding DNA: TGTGCCATCAGTGATCTGTACGAGCAGTACTTC. This translates into CAISDLYEQYF.